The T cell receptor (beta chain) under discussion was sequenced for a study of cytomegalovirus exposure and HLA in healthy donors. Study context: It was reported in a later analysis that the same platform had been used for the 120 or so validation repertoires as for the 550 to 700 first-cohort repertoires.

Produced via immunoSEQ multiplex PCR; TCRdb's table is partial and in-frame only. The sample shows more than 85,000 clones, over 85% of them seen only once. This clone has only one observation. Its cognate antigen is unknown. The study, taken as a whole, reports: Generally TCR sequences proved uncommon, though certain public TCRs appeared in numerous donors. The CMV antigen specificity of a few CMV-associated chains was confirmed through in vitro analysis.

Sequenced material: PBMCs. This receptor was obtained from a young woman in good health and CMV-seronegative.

CDR3 loop: CASSQRVRQGASDTQYF. The CDR3 coding sequence is TGCGCCAGCAGCCAAAGGGTCCGACAGGGGGCATCAGATACGCAGTATTTT. The rearrangement links TRBV4-3 to TRBJ2-3; 10 nucleotides line up with TRBD1. This CDR3 has 17 amino acids. V gave up 2 bases and J gave up 4 bases; unmatched junction bases: 9. Looked up from germline, CDR1 is LGHNA and CDR2 is YSLEER.